Presented here are 28 T cell receptor beta chains from one specimen sequenced in a study of T cell responses to AZD1222 COVID-19 vaccine. Method: immunoSEQ multiplex PCR; TCRdb's copy keeps in-frame clones and lacks some. The table lists about 160,000 clones, almost 90% of them singletons, with more than 5.5% in the top ten. Sequencing was performed on peripheral blood, taken on day 0 of AZD1222 vaccination. The receptors derive from an adult in good health.

V is TRBV28 and J is TRBJ1-3, with D maybe TRBD1 (6 bases). This CDR3 spans 14 amino acids. Between the trimmed V and J ends, which lost 6 bases and 0 bases, there was a span of 9 bases. In germline, CDR1 is MDHEN, CDR2 SYDVKM. The CDR3, as DNA: TGTGCCAGCAGCACAGGGACCTCTGGAAACACCATATATTTT. It translates to CASSTGTSGNTIYF.

V and J are TRBV6-5 and TRBJ2-7; 7 bases are a match to TRBD1. V shed 2 bases, J shed 3 bases, and the junction held 7 bases outside the gene matches. Looked up from germline, CDR1 is MNHEY and CDR2 is SVGAGI. The CDR3 spans 15 residues. The CDR3 sequence: CASSYGQVTYYEQYF. The CDR3 nucleotides are TGTGCCAGCAGTTACGGACAGGTCACTTACTACGAGCAGTACTTC.

This clone was observed a single time. The chain combines TRBV29-1 with TRBJ2-3; 8 nucleotides line up with TRBD1. In germline, CDR1 is SQVTM, CDR2 ANQGSEA. CDR3 length equals 15 residues. Germline trimming cut 4 bases from V and 1 base from J; bases unmatched to any gene: 7. The CDR3 spells CSVGPTGGGTDTQYF. The CDR3 nucleotides are TGCAGCGTTGGCCCCACAGGGGGTGGCACAGATACGCAGTATTTT.

The V call is TRBV18, the J call TRBJ1-1, with TRBD1 as a possible D gene (5 bases). Germline assignment: CDR1 KGHSH and CDR2 LQKENI. V was shortened by 6 bases and J by 4 bases, with 12 bases between the two germline ends. The CDR3 consists of 13 residues. As DNA, the CDR3 is TGTGCCAGCTCCTCCGACAGAACCACTGAAGCTTTCTTT. It codes for CASSSDRTTEAFF.

Regarding this clone: One end of the junction varies from germline; a read error may be responsible. V and J are TRBV27 and TRBJ2-1, with TRBD2 matching over 9 bases. This CDR3 spans 14 amino acids. The V gene's germline CDR1 is MNHEY and CDR2 SMNVEV (reference sequence). As DNA, the CDR3 is TGTGCCAGCAGTTTATCCTCCAGCGGGAGGAGGTTGGTCTTC. This codes for CASSLSSSGRRLVF.

V usage is TRBV14 and J usage is TRBJ1-1; D might be TRBD1 (5 bases). The CDR3 has 14 residues. The V gene lost 4 bases and the J gene lost 4 bases, with 13 bases spanning the gap. CDR1 and CDR2 (germline): SGHDN, FVKESK. This chain's CDR3 is CASSLMQGGTEAFF. In DNA, the CDR3 is TGTGCCAGCAGCCTAATGCAGGGAGGCACTGAAGCTTTCTTT.

The rearrangement links TRBV19 to TRBJ2-1; the D gene is possibly TRBD1 (5 bases). Looked up from germline, CDR1 is LNHDA and CDR2 is SQIVND (reference sequence). The CDR3 extends over 13 amino acids. The V end was cut by 8 bases, the J end by 9 bases, with 17 bases between. CDR3 in amino acids: CASSLINGAEQFF. The CDR3, as DNA: TGTGCCAGTTCCTTAATAAATGGGGCTGAGCAGTTCTTC. The full variable domain, rest sourced from reference TRBV19 and TRBJ2-1, is DGGITQSPKYLFRKEGQNVTLSCEQNLNHDAMYWYRQDPGQGLRLIYYSQIVNDFQKGDIAEGYSVSREKKESFPLTVTSAQKNPTAFYLCASSLINGAEQFFGPGTRLTVL.

The rearrangement joins TRBV7-2 to TRBJ2-1; 8 bases are shared with TRBD2. Germline-derived CDR1 and CDR2 are SGHTA and FQGNSA. V was pared by 5 bases and J by 9 bases, with 12 bases of the junction left unmatched. The CDR3 is made up of 15 amino acids. The DNA for the CDR3 is TGTGCCAGCAGCGTCCTAGCGGGCGAAGGGGTTGAGCAGTTCTTC. This encodes CASSVLAGEGVEQFF.

This clone was detected only once. The chain recombines TRBV7-9 with TRBJ2-1, with TRBD1 matching over 9 bases. Germline CDR1 SEHNR, CDR2 FQNEAQ (reference sequence). The CDR3 covers 17 residues. The trim removed 5 bases at V and 5 bases at J, leaving 13 bases unmatched. The CDR3 sequence: CASSPSIYGTGNNEQFF. Written as DNA, the CDR3 is TGTGCCAGCAGCCCCTCCATATATGGGACAGGGAACAATGAGCAGTTCTTC.

In this sample, this clone turned up once. This chain uses TRBV30 with TRBJ2-2; D is unclear. Germline CDR1 and CDR2: GTSNPN and SVGIG (reference sequence). V lost 2 bases and J 3 bases, leaving 7 bases between the germline ends. The CDR3 is made up of 13 amino acids. The CDR3 region is CAWSFGYTGELFF. DNA of the CDR3: TGTGCCTGGAGTTTTGGTTACACCGGGGAGCTGTTTTTT. The whole variable domain, filled in from reference TRBV30 and TRBJ2-2, reads SQTIHQWPATLVQPVGSPLSLECTVEGTSNPNLYWYRQAAGRGLQLLFYSVGIGQISSEVPQNLSASRPQDRQFILSSKKLLLSDSGFYLCAWSFGYTGELFFGEGSRLTVL.

V is TRBV5-1 and J is TRBJ1-5; D not resolved. The CDR3 spans 18 residues. The V and J ends lost 9 bases and 0 bases respectively, with 25 bases between them. CDR1 is SGHRS and CDR2 is YFSETQ in the germline V gene. CDR3: CATTGGKVTRYSNQPQHF. CDR3 nucleotide sequence: TGCGCCACCACTGGAGGGAAGGTTACCCGTTATAGCAATCAGCCCCAGCATTTT. Complete variable domain (other parts from reference TRBV5-1 and TRBJ1-5): KAGVTQTPRYLIKTRGQQVTLSCSPISGHRSVSWYQQTPGQGLQFLFEYFSETQRNKGNFPGRFSGRQFSNSRSEMNVSTLELGDSALYLCATTGGKVTRYSNQPQHFGDGTRLSIL.

The chain links TRBV19 to TRBJ2-2, with 8 bases fitting TRBD2. This CDR3 is 17 amino acids long. Germline CDR1 LNHDA, CDR2 SQIVND (reference sequence). With 5 bases clipped from V and 6 bases from J, the junction kept 14 bases outside the gene matches. CDR3 sequence: CASSPRGGRNSPGELFF. As DNA, the CDR3 is TGTGCCAGTAGTCCGAGGGGCGGGAGGAATTCACCCGGGGAGCTGTTTTTT.

The CDR3 region is CASSLPTDTGELFF. CDR3 coding DNA: TGTGCCAGCAGCCTACCCACCGACACCGGGGAGCTGTTTTTT. The rearrangement uses TRBV5-4 and TRBJ2-2, with D unresolved. Germline CDR1 and CDR2: SGHNT and YYREEE (reference sequence). Trimming left V 4 bases short and J 3 bases short, with 10 bases between. CDR3 length: 14 amino acids.

The chain employs TRBV24-1 and TRBJ2-3; D ambiguous. Germline V lookup: CDR1 KGHDR, CDR2 SFDVKD. CDR3 length: 12 amino acids. The V end was cut by 0 bases, the J end by 8 bases, with 5 bases between. This CDR3 is CATSDLWGTQYF. CDR3 nucleotide sequence: TGTGCCACCAGTGATTTGTGGGGTACGCAGTATTTT.

This clone was recorded at least ten times. The gene calls are TRBV2 and TRBJ2-1; a possible D gene is TRBD1 (5 bases). V was trimmed by 2 bases and J by 0 bases, leaving 8 bases between them. CDR1 and CDR2 (germline): SNHLY, FYNNEI. The CDR3 totals 15 residues. CDR3: CASSETGSSYNEQFF. Written as DNA, the CDR3 is TGTGCCAGCAGTGAAACAGGAAGCTCCTACAATGAGCAGTTCTTC.

CDR3 bases: TGCAGCGTTGCCCGGACTAGCGGGGTCCAAGAGACCCAGTACTTC. This gives the protein CSVARTSGVQETQYF. The rearrangement joins TRBV29-1 to TRBJ2-5; 12 bases map to TRBD2. Germline CDR1 is SQVTM and CDR2 is ANQGSEA. Trimming at V came to 4 bases and at J to 1 base, leaving 4 bases not matched to a gene. This CDR3 region has 15 residues.

The chain recombines TRBV20-1 with TRBJ1-2; possible D gene TRBD1, 5 bases. The V gene's germline CDR1 is DFQATT and CDR2 SNEGSKA (reference sequence). The CDR3 spans 9 residues. The CDR3 DNA reads as TGCAGCGGGACCCTTGGCTACACCTTC. Translation gives CSGTLGYTF.

The chain employs TRBV27 and TRBJ1-1; D is possibly TRBD1 (6 bases). The CDR3 is made up of 15 amino acids. Trimming cost V 3 bases and J 4 bases, with 15 bases left between them. CDR1 and CDR2 from the germline V gene are MNHEY and SMNVEV (reference sequence). The DNA for the CDR3 is TGTGCCAGCAGTTTGCAGGGGACCTTGGGCACTGAAGCTTTCTTT. Translation gives CASSLQGTLGTEAFF.

J is TRBJ1-4 and V is TRBV27, with 7 bases lining up with TRBD1. The CDR3 extends over 16 amino acids. Germline-derived CDR1 and CDR2 are MNHEY and SMNVEV (reference sequence). V gave up 5 bases and J gave up 8 bases; unmatched junction bases: 14. For the CDR3, the DNA is TGTGCCAGCAGTCTTTATCGGGGACAGTTCGTCGAAAAACTGTTTTTT. Translating it yields CASSLYRGQFVEKLFF.

The rearrangement uses TRBV19 and TRBJ2-1, with 8 bases aligning to TRBD2. The CDR3 runs 15 residues. Germline values: CDR1 LNHDA, CDR2 SQIVND (reference sequence). Trimming cost V 3 bases and J 9 bases; bases outside gene matches: 10. The CDR3 loop is CASSILQGRGGEQFF. The CDR3 coding sequence is TGTGCCAGTAGTATTTTACAAGGCCGGGGGGGTGAGCAGTTCTTC.

The CDR3 nucleotides read TGTGCCAGCAGCTCCAATACAGGGTTTGAAGCTTTCTTT. Its protein is CASSSNTGFEAFF. The chain carries TRBV11-1 and TRBJ1-1, with D maybe TRBD1 (6 bases). The CDR3 length is 13 residues. Germline V gene data show CDR1 as SGHAT and CDR2 as FQDESV (reference sequence). Trimming left V 4 bases short and J 7 bases short, with 13 bases between. The whole variable domain, filled in from reference TRBV11-1 and TRBJ1-1, reads EAEVAQSPRYKITEKSQAVAFWCDPISGHATLYWYRQILGQGPELLVQFQDESVVDDSQLPKDRFSAERLKGVDSTLKIQPAELGDSAMYLCASSSNTGFEAFFGQGTRLTVV.

The table lists this clone with a few counts. V usage is TRBV6-2 or TRBV6-3 and J usage is TRBJ1-2, with TRBD1 matching over 9 bases. Germline CDR1 reads MNHEY; CDR2 reads SVGEGT. The CDR3 contains 14 residues. V lost 2 bases to trimming and J lost 8 bases; unmatched junction nucleotides: 6. As DNA, the CDR3 is TGTGCCAGCAGTTACCGTGGACAGGGGTACGGCTACACCTTC. Translation gives CASSYRGQGYGYTF.

The chain recombines TRBV2 with TRBJ2-1, with D possibly matching TRBD1 (5 bases). Germline V gene lookup returns CDR1 SNHLY and CDR2 FYNNEI. V was cut by 6 bases and J by 9 bases, with 6 bases left in between. The CDR3 is 10 amino acids. The CDR3 sequence is CASRGVEQFF. CDR3 DNA: TGTGCCAGCAGAGGGGTTGAGCAGTTCTTC.

The chain employs TRBV4-1 and TRBJ2-1; D remains ambiguous. Germline V gives CDR1 MGHRA, CDR2 YSYEKL. The ends were cut back, 0 bases at V and 0 bases at J, with 9 bases in the middle. This CDR3 contains 16 residues. The CDR3 DNA is TGCGCCAGCAGCCAAGAACCAACCAACTCCTACAATGAGCAGTTCTTC. Translated: CASSQEPTNSYNEQFF.

The V gene is TRBV5-6, the J gene TRBJ2-3, with 7 nucleotides matching TRBD2. V lost 0 bases to trimming and J lost 3 bases; unmatched junction nucleotides: 4. CDR1 and CDR2 from the germline V gene are SGHDT and YYEEEE. This CDR3 has 15 amino acids. The DNA of the CDR3 is TGTGCCAGCAGCTTGGGACTAGCAAGTACAGATACGCAGTATTTT. Translating it yields CASSLGLASTDTQYF.

This sequence joins TRBV18 and TRBJ2-7; 12 bases fit TRBD2. The CDR3 extends over 16 amino acids. V was clipped by 0 bases and J by 3 bases; unmatched bases: 3. Germline V gene data show CDR1 as KGHSH and CDR2 as LQKENI. In DNA form, the CDR3 reads TGTGCCAGCTCACCACCCGGGACTAGCGGGTTCTACGAGCAGTACTTC. Amino acid sequence: CASSPPGTSGFYEQYF.

A single count supports this clone. A read error may account for a junction end that differs from germline. The rearrangement joins TRBV4-2 to TRBJ1-2; D remains ambiguous. The CDR3 spans 13 residues. CDR1 is LGHNA and CDR2 is YNFKEQ in the germline V gene. The CDR3 is CASNQDGRSGYTF. CDR3 nucleotide sequence: TGTGCCAGCAACCAAGATGGGCGGTCAGGCTACACCTTC.

This chain uses TRBV9 with TRBJ2-2; possibly TRBD1 for D (6 bases). Germline V lookup: CDR1 SGDLS, CDR2 YYNGEE. This CDR3 comprises 15 residues. The germline V and J ends were trimmed by 2 bases and 6 bases, with 14 bases remaining between them. The CDR3 region is CASSVTGFMAGELFF. The CDR3 DNA reads TGTGCCAGCAGCGTTACAGGGTTTATGGCCGGGGAGCTGTTTTTT.